These T cell receptor beta chains were read from a single sample in a study of human T cells and chemical hapten exposure. TCRdb fed the RACE reads into MiXCR, producing one record per CDR3 protein. The top ten clones hold roughly 2.3% of a sample with about 190,000 distinct CDR3 sequences, around 25% of them seen once. Material: whole blood, obtained in connection with sensitization to the hapten diphenylcyclopropenone (DPC). These receptors came from a woman between 40 and 55 years old with alopecia areata. Some clones in this sample may be carry-over from other donors' samples. The CDR3 runs from the conserved cysteine through the conserved F or W. Each record gives: CDR3 protein, V gene.

cdr3_aa: CSARALQGRNEQFF; v_call: TRBV20-1
cdr3_aa: CASSLPRGSGNTIYF; v_call: TRBV28
cdr3_aa: CASSQEVTGVYGYTF; v_call: TRBV4-3
cdr3_aa: CASSPLVGTGKERGYTF; v_call: TRBV28
cdr3_aa: CASSPFTGTEAFF; v_call: TRBV7-9
cdr3_aa: CASSLAGLEDNEQFF; v_call: TRBV7-2
cdr3_aa: CAISVGQNNQETQYF; v_call: TRBV10-3
cdr3_aa: CASSLRKGSGARTEAFF; v_call: TRBV7-9
cdr3_aa: CASSLGRDRGQETQYF; v_call: TRBV5-1
cdr3_aa: CASSLTSGNTEAFF; v_call: TRBV7-3
cdr3_aa: CASSYRSNQPQHF; v_call: TRBV6-2/TRBV6-3
cdr3_aa: CASSYGGHPGNEQYF; v_call: TRBV6-2/TRBV6-3
cdr3_aa: CASSHLGDRGYEQYF; v_call: TRBV4-1
cdr3_aa: CASRPTGINSPLHF; v_call: TRBV6-1
cdr3_aa: CASSLGSGAEGYTF; v_call: TRBV5-1
cdr3_aa: CASSLMGYEQFF; v_call: TRBV28
cdr3_aa: CASSPRDSLDEKLFF; v_call: TRBV19
cdr3_aa: CASSPGTKVGTGELFF; v_call: TRBV6-2/TRBV6-3
cdr3_aa: CASSPGTSRTGELFF; v_call: TRBV7-3
cdr3_aa: CASSQTGGAEAFF; v_call: TRBV4-3
cdr3_aa: CASSYGLRQETQYF; v_call: TRBV6-5
cdr3_aa: CAWRGLAGGRNEQFF; v_call: TRBV30
cdr3_aa: CASSSQAQTNEQFF; v_call: TRBV7-2
cdr3_aa: CASSVNAEETQYF; v_call: TRBV9
cdr3_aa: CASSGTSGSNSYEQYF; v_call: TRBV5-1
cdr3_aa: CASSVMGNQPQHF; v_call: TRBV28
cdr3_aa: CASKLASDTQYF; v_call: TRBV5-1
cdr3_aa: CSATTTEPYEQYF; v_call: TRBV20-1
cdr3_aa: CSVDLGRPAGRQYF; v_call: TRBV29-1
cdr3_aa: CASGGNSGNTIYF; v_call: TRBV6-5
cdr3_aa: CASSPPGAEAFF; v_call: TRBV18
cdr3_aa: CASSLDARVEVGEQYF; v_call: TRBV7-8
cdr3_aa: CASSFRGTGPNYGYTF; v_call: TRBV12-3/TRBV12-4
cdr3_aa: CASSRVFGPLADTQYF; v_call: TRBV6-5
cdr3_aa: CASSKEWLRESYNEQFF; v_call: TRBV14
cdr3_aa: CASSSRQGMRNEQFF; v_call: TRBV6-6
cdr3_aa: CASSPAGWGDDGYTF; v_call: TRBV7-9
cdr3_aa: CASSLQLGGLGNTIYF; v_call: TRBV7-2
cdr3_aa: CSATSWTASLSLHF; v_call: TRBV20-1
cdr3_aa: CASSSLDRDYEQYF; v_call: TRBV6-2/TRBV6-3
cdr3_aa: CASSSGREQETQYF; v_call: TRBV12-3/TRBV12-4
cdr3_aa: CASSQDPGDRGTEAFF; v_call: TRBV4-3
cdr3_aa: CASSPRSGGHEQFF; v_call: TRBV11-1
cdr3_aa: CASSLDLDEQFF; v_call: TRBV5-1
cdr3_aa: CASSFGNSGANVLTF; v_call: TRBV7-8
cdr3_aa: CASSDRRQGAYEQYF; v_call: TRBV11-1
cdr3_aa: CASSLLAVSSYEQYF; v_call: TRBV6-5
cdr3_aa: CAIRGQLEAFF; v_call: TRBV10-3